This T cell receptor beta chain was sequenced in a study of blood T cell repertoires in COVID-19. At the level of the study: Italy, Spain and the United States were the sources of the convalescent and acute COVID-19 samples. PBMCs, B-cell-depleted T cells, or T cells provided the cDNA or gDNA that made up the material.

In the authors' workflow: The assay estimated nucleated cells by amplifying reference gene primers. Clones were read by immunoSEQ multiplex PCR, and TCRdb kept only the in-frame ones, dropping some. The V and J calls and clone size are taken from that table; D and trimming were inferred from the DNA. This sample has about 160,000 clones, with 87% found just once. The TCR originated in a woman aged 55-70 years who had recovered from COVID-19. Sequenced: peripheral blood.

CDR3 nucleotides: TGTGCCAGCTCACCCTATAGCGAAAAACTGTTTTTT. It yields the protein CASSPYSEKLFF. J is TRBJ1-4 and V is TRBV18; D gene unclear. The CDR3 runs to 12 residues. Trimming removed 3 bases at V and 8 bases at J, with 7 bases between. Germline V gives CDR1 KGHSH, CDR2 LQKENI.